The rows below give T cell receptor beta chains drawn from one sample of a study of blood T cell repertoires in COVID-19. TCRdb's table, derived via immunoSEQ multiplex PCR, lists solely in-frame clones and lacks some. The sample contains some 250,000 clones, around 90% of which appear only once. The sequenced sample was peripheral blood. These receptor sequences come from a woman in her 70s with active or convalescent COVID-19. CDR3s include the opening cysteine and the closing phenylalanine or tryptophan. A D gene is named only where the DNA matches it firmly. Clone size is given for some rows only: seen once, a few or many times, or a class if the clone is expanded.

D gene	J gene	clone size	V gene	CDR3 protein	CDR3 DNA
NA	TRBJ1-5	NA	TRBV27	CASSLSPRGSNQPQHF	TGTGCCAGCAGTTTATCCCCTAGAGGATCAAATCAGCCCCAGCATTTT
NA	TRBJ1-4	NA	TRBV19	CASSIFAGKGGKLFF	TGTGCCAGTAGTATATTCGCAGGGAAAGGTGGAAAACTGTTTTTT
TRBD1	TRBJ1-5	NA	TRBV5-1	CASSPTGGNQPQHF	TGCGCCAGCAGCCCGACAGGGGGCAATCAGCCCCAGCATTTT
NA	TRBJ1-3	NA	TRBV11-3	CASSERSGSGNTIYF	TGTGCCAGCAGCGAAAGATCAGGGTCTGGAAACACCATATATTTT
TRBD2	TRBJ2-3	NA	TRBV6-5	CASRRTSGTDTQYF	TGTGCCAGCAGGCGGACTAGCGGCACAGATACGCAGTATTTT
NA	TRBJ2-3	NA	TRBV19	CASSPTGPTDTQYF	TGTGCCAGTAGTCCGACAGGACCCACAGATACGCAGTATTTT
NA	TRBJ2-6	NA	TRBV19	CASSIPGETGANVLTF	TGTGCCAGTAGTATACCAGGGGAAACTGGGGCCAACGTCCTGACTTTC
NA	TRBJ2-7	NA	TRBV24-1	CATSDSRGSYEQYF	TGTGCCACCAGTGATTCCCGGGGTTCCTACGAGCAGTACTTC
NA	TRBJ1-2	few	TRBV6-1	CASSESGHRGYTF	TGTGCCAGCAGTGAATCGGGACACCGGGGCTACACCTTC
NA	TRBJ1-6	NA	TRBV27	CASRRGGGESPLHF	TGTGCCAGCAGGAGGGGGGGCGGCGAGTCACCCCTCCACTTT
TRBD1	TRBJ1-4	once	TRBV5-1	CASRSTGVTNEKLFF	TGCGCCAGCAGATCTACAGGGGTCACTAATGAAAAACTGTTTTTT
TRBD1	TRBJ1-2	NA	TRBV7-9	CASSSGQLYGYTF	TGTGCCAGCAGCTCGGGACAGCTCTATGGCTACACCTTC
NA	TRBJ1-5	NA	TRBV19	CASSIRNRGGSNQPQHF	TGTGCCAGTAGTATTAGAAATCGGGGGGGGAGCAATCAGCCCCAGCATTTT
NA	TRBJ1-1	NA	TRBV6-5	CASSYVRGTEAFF	TGTGCCAGCAGTTACGTAAGAGGCACTGAAGCTTTCTTT
NA	TRBJ2-7	few	TRBV6-2/TRBV6-3	CASSYLQRGKISYEQYF	TGTGCCAGCAGTTACCTCCAACGGGGAAAAATCTCCTACGAGCAGTACTTC
TRBD2	TRBJ2-1	NA	TRBV7-2	CASSLSGAPVDEQFF	TGTGCCAGCAGTCTTAGCGGGGCCCCCGTGGATGAGCAGTTCTTC
NA	TRBJ2-1	NA	TRBV9	CASSTRLGDNEQFF	TGTGCCAGCAGCACCCGACTAGGAGATAATGAGCAGTTCTTC
TRBD1	TRBJ2-7	NA	TRBV9	CASGVSGQGPSEQYF	TGTGCCAGCGGCGTATCGGGACAGGGCCCTTCCGAGCAGTACTTC
NA	TRBJ1-1	NA	TRBV7-2	CASRKGSKTEAFF	TGTGCCAGCAGGAAGGGGTCAAAGACTGAAGCTTTCTTT
NA	TRBJ1-1	once	TRBV12-3/TRBV12-4	CASSRTLNTEAFF	TGTGCCAGCAGCCGCACTCTGAACACTGAAGCTTTCTTT
NA	TRBJ2-7	NA	TRBV29-1	CSVGQSGVGSYEQYF	TGCAGCGTTGGACAGTCCGGCGTCGGCTCCTACGAGCAGTACTTC
NA	TRBJ1-1	NA	TRBV7-8	CASILRVNTEAFF	TGTGCCAGCATACTACGGGTGAACACTGAAGCTTTCTTT
TRBD1	TRBJ1-1	NA	TRBV29-1	CSVRGQGGNTEAFF	TGCAGCGTTCGGGGACAGGGGGGGAACACTGAAGCTTTCTTT
TRBD1	TRBJ1-6	NA	TRBV4-3	CASSLRDRENSPLHF	TGCGCCAGCAGCCTCCGGGACAGGGAGAATTCACCCCTCCACTTT
NA	TRBJ1-6	NA	TRBV2	CASTGVSADSPLHF	TGTGCCAGCACCGGAGTTTCAGCGGATTCACCCCTCCACTTT
TRBD1	TRBJ2-6	NA	TRBV4-1	CASSQEFGTGASGANVLTF	TGCGCCAGCAGCCAAGAATTTGGGACAGGGGCGTCTGGGGCCAACGTCCTGACTTTC
NA	TRBJ1-4	few	TRBV6-5	CASSLSSTNEKLFF	TGTGCCAGCAGTTTATCGTCGACTAATGAAAAACTGTTTTTT
TRBD1	TRBJ1-5	once	TRBV7-9	CASSPTGQNQPQHF	TGTGCCAGCAGCCCGACAGGGCAAAATCAGCCCCAGCATTTT
NA	TRBJ1-2	few	TRBV7-2	CASSHPLEARVDGYTF	TGTGCCAGCAGCCATCCCTTGGAGGCTAGAGTGGATGGCTACACCTTC
NA	TRBJ1-1	NA	TRBV9	CASSVTVRTEAFF	TGTGCCAGCAGCGTAACGGTACGCACTGAAGCTTTCTTT
NA	TRBJ1-2	NA	TRBV7-2	CASSSGQARYGYTF	TGTGCCAGCAGCTCCGGACAAGCTAGATATGGCTACACCTTC
NA	TRBJ1-3	NA	TRBV9	CASSAMTGNTIYF	TGTGCCAGCAGCGCAATGACAGGAAACACCATATATTTT
NA	TRBJ1-3	once	TRBV7-2	CASSFPPQGSYSGNTIYF	TGTGCCAGCAGCTTTCCCCCCCAGGGTTCTTACTCTGGAAACACCATATATTTT
NA	TRBJ1-2	NA	TRBV3-1/TRBV3-2	CASSQQRNYGYTF	TGTGCCAGCAGCCAACAGAGGAACTATGGCTACACCTTC
TRBD1	TRBJ2-7	NA	TRBV27	CASRTGDRVEYF	TGTGCCAGTCGTACAGGGGATAGAGTGGAGTACTTC
NA	TRBJ2-1	NA	TRBV7-9	CASSPKGAGKDEQFF	TGTGCCAGCAGCCCGAAGGGGGCGGGGAAGGATGAGCAGTTCTTC
NA	TRBJ1-2	NA	TRBV18	CASSPYDSPSYLDGYTF	TGTGCCAGCTCACCCTATGACAGCCCGTCTTATCTAGATGGCTACACCTTC
TRBD1	TRBJ1-2	NA	TRBV27	CASSFRGQGAQGYTF	TGTGCCAGCAGTTTTCGTGGGCAGGGGGCGCAGGGCTACACCTTC
NA	TRBJ2-7	NA	TRBV6-5	CASSFNRGGEQYF	TGTGCCAGCAGCTTTAACAGGGGAGGCGAGCAGTACTTC
TRBD1	TRBJ1-2	NA	TRBV12-3/TRBV12-4	CASTQQGAGGYTF	TGTGCCAGCACCCAACAGGGGGCGGGCGGCTACACCTTC
NA	TRBJ2-7	NA	TRBV5-1	CASSLGQVPSYEQYF	TGCGCCAGCAGCTTGGGACAGGTCCCATCCTACGAGCAGTACTTC
TRBD1	TRBJ1-1	NA	TRBV27	CASSSDRGRPSTNTEAFF	TGTGCCAGCAGTTCAGACAGGGGGCGCCCATCGACGAACACTGAAGCTTTCTTT
NA	TRBJ2-3	NA	TRBV4-3	CASSQGESTDTQYF	TGCGCCAGCAGCCAAGGGGAGAGCACAGATACGCAGTATTTT
TRBD1	TRBJ1-6	NA	TRBV27	CASKGRGRVTYNSPLHF	TGTGCCAGTAAGGGAAGGGGGCGAGTCACCTATAATTCACCCCTCCACTTT
NA	TRBJ2-5	NA	TRBV5-1	CASSLEGNRGLTQYF	TGCGCCAGCAGCTTGGAAGGTAACAGGGGACTGACCCAGTACTTC
NA	TRBJ2-3	NA	TRBV28	CASTESTDTQYF	TGTGCCAGCACCGAGAGCACAGATACGCAGTATTTT
NA	TRBJ2-1	NA	TRBV3-1/TRBV3-2	CAREPQPYNEQFF	TGTGCCAGGGAGCCCCAGCCTTACAATGAGCAGTTCTTC
TRBD2	TRBJ2-3	once	TRBV7-3	CASSPPGLAADTQYF	TGTGCCAGCAGCCCGCCGGGACTAGCCGCAGATACGCAGTATTTT
TRBD1	TRBJ2-5	NA	TRBV3-1/TRBV3-2	CASSQETGPQYF	TGTGCCAGCAGCCAAGAGACAGGGCCCCAGTACTTC
NA	TRBJ1-5	few	TRBV7-8	CASSFGAAAKEPQHF	TGTGCCAGCAGCTTTGGTGCGGCCGCGAAGGAGCCCCAGCATTTT
NA	TRBJ2-6	NA	TRBV2	CASSVIGAGANVLTF	TGTGCCAGCAGTGTTATAGGGGCTGGGGCCAACGTCCTGACTTTC
TRBD1	TRBJ1-1	NA	TRBV5-6	CASSFTTGVVRYTEAFF	TGTGCCAGCAGCTTTACCACAGGGGTGGTTCGTTACACTGAAGCTTTCTTT
TRBD1	TRBJ1-4	NA	TRBV5-1	CASSLTGGQEKLFF	TGCGCCAGCAGCTTGACAGGGGGCCAGGAAAAACTGTTTTTT
NA	TRBJ1-1	once	TRBV9	CASSPDSTGNTEAFF	TGTGCCAGCAGCCCAGACTCGACAGGGAACACTGAAGCTTTCTTT
NA	TRBJ2-1	NA	TRBV18	CASSPRGGSYNEQFF	TGTGCCAGCTCCCCCAGAGGGGGTTCCTACAATGAGCAGTTCTTC